This T cell receptor beta chain was found in a study of CD8 T cells in Susac syndrome. Roughly 0.45 to 1 ug RNA was reverse transcribed with random hexamers. TCRdb reanalysed the immunoSEQ multiplex PCR reads using MiXCR and keeps one entry per CDR3 protein. This sample yields a few hundred thousand distinct CDR3 sequences, of which about 94% are seen a single time; 0.15% belongs to the top ten. The CDR3 length is 11 residues. The germline V gene encodes CDR1 KGHSH and CDR2 LQKENI. V lost 4 bases and J 8 bases, leaving 6 bases between the germline ends. Study-wide points: The TCR sequencing and HLA analysis in the study involved a relatively small number of individuals, as the study acknowledged.

As to this clonotype: Its antigen is not known.

Specimen: CD4+ T cells from PBMCs. V is TRBV18 and J is TRBJ2-1; D assignment may be TRBD1 or TRBD2 (5 bases each). This receptor was taken from a human donor with Susac syndrome. The CDR3 region has the DNA TGTGCCAGCTCACAGGGACATGAGCAGTTCTTC. Amino acids: CASSQGHEQFF. Variable domain in full (rest from reference TRBV18 and TRBJ2-1): NAGVMQNPRHLVRRRGQEARLRCSPMKGHSHVYWYRQLPEEGLKFMVYLQKENIIDESGMPKERFSAEFPKEGPSILRIQQVVRGDSAAYFCASSQGHEQFFGPGTRLTVL.